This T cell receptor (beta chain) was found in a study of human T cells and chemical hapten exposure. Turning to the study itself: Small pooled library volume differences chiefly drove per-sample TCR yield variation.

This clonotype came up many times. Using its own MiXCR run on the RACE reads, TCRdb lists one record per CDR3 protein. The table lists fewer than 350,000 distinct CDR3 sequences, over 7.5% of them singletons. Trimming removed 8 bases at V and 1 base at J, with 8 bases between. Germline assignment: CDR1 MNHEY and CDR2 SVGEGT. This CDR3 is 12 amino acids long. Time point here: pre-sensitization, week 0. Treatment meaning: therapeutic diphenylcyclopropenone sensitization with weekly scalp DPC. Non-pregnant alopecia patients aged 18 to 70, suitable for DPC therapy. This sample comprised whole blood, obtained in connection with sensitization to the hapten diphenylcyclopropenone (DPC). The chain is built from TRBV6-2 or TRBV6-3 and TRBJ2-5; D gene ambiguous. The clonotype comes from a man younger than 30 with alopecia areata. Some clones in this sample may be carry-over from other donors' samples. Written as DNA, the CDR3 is TGTGCCAGCTGTTGCGGCCAAGAGACCCAGTACTTC. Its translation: CASCCGQETQYF.